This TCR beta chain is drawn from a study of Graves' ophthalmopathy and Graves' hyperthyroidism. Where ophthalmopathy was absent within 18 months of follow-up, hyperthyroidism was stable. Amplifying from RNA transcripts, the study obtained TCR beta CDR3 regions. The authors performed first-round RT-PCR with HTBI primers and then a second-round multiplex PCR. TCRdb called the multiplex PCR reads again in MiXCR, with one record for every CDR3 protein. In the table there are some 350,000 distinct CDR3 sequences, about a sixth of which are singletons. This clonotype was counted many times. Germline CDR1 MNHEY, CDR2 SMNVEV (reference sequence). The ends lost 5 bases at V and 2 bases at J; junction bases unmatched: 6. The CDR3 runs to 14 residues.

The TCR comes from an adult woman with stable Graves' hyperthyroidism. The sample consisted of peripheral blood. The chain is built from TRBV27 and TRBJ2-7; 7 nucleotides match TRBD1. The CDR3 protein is CASSPRGITYEQYF. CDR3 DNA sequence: TGTGCCAGCAGTCCCAGGGGGATAACCTACGAGCAGTACTTC.